The 24 T cell receptor beta chains given below trace back to one sample, sequenced in a study of glioma-infiltrating T cells after dendritic cell vaccination. TCRdb's copy holds only in-frame clones and misses some; the assay was immunoSEQ multiplex PCR. The sample includes 65,000 to 80,000 clones, about four fifths of them seen just once. Sample: blood, taken before dendritic cell vaccination. These receptors were collected from a human donor with glioblastoma.

The rearrangement joins TRBV5-1 to TRBJ2-5, with 7 positions matching TRBD1. Germline V gives CDR1 SGHRS, CDR2 YFSETQ. V trimming: 3 bases; J trimming: 2 bases; junction bases outside the gene matches: 4. This CDR3 has 14 amino acids. The CDR3 is CASSSRQGQETQYF. CDR3 sequence (DNA): TGCGCCAGCAGCTCGCGACAGGGACAAGAGACCCAGTACTTC.

J is TRBJ2-5 and V is TRBV5-4; 8 bases are shared with TRBD1. The V gene end was trimmed by 5 bases and the J gene end by 3 bases; junction bases not matched to a gene: 9. The V gene's germline CDR1 is SGHNT and CDR2 YYREEE (reference sequence). CDR3 size: 15 residues. The CDR3 DNA is TGTGCCAGCAGGAACGGACAGGGCGGGGAAGAGACCCAGTACTTC. The encoded protein is CASRNGQGGEETQYF.

The chain has TRBV5-1 and TRBJ2-5, with 7 bases identical to TRBD1. Germline V gives CDR1 SGHRS, CDR2 YFSETQ. V lost 0 bases and J lost 2; bases outside the gene matches: 1. The CDR3 extends over 14 amino acids. CDR3 protein: CASSLGDRQETQYF. CDR3 coding DNA: TGCGCCAGCAGCTTGGGGGACAGACAAGAGACCCAGTACTTC.

The chain recombines TRBV5-4 with TRBJ2-5, with 10 nucleotides matching TRBD2. This CDR3 is built from 16 residues. Germline V gene lookup returns CDR1 SGHNT and CDR2 YYREEE (reference sequence). V was clipped by 4 bases and J by 4 bases; unmatched bases: 10. CDR3 DNA sequence: TGTGCCAGCAGCAGAACTAGCGGGGTTGGTCCAGAGACCCAGTACTTC. Translation: CASSRTSGVGPETQYF.

V usage is TRBV6-1 and J usage is TRBJ1-1, with unresolved D. V was pared by 6 bases and J by 11 bases, with 25 bases between. The CDR3 has 15 amino acids. Germline V lookup: CDR1 MNHNS, CDR2 SASEGT. CDR3 region: CASRVPGGSPVMAFF. For the CDR3, the DNA is TGTGCCAGCAGAGTACCGGGAGGTAGCCCCGTGATGGCTTTCTTT.

J is TRBJ2-7 and V is TRBV14; D may be TRBD2 (6 bases). V was clipped by 2 bases and J by 7 bases, with 12 bases between them. CDR1 SGHDN and CDR2 FVKESK come from the germline V gene. The CDR3 is 13 residues long. CDR3 sequence reads: CASSQNLEGEQYF. The CDR3 DNA follows: TGTGCCAGCAGCCAAAACCTGGAGGGGGAGCAGTACTTC.

The chain uses TRBV9 and TRBJ2-6, with D possibly being TRBD2 (7 bases). The CDR3 runs 21 residues. The germline gives CDR1 SGDLS, CDR2 YYNGEE. Deletions cut 4 bases from V and 0 bases from J, with 26 bases between. CDR3 in DNA: TGTGCCAGCAGCCCGAGAGGGGGGGTTACAGCCGACACCTCTGGGGCCAACGTCCTGACTTTC. Protein sequence: CASSPRGGVTADTSGANVLTF.

For this clone: The conserved closing phenylalanine or tryptophan is absent in this CDR3, likely reflecting a read error. The J gene is TRBJ1-2, the V gene TRBV6-5, with 7 bases that match TRBD1. Trimming took 6 bases from V and 7 from J; bases not matched to a gene: 11. Germline V gene lookup returns CDR1 MNHEY and CDR2 SVGAGI. This CDR3 region has 14 residues. The DNA of the CDR3 is TGTGCCAGCAGCTGGGTGGAGGGGGCGCTTGGCTACACCCTC. Its protein is CASSWVEGALGYTL.

V usage is TRBV7-2 and J usage is TRBJ2-5; a weak D match, TRBD1 (6 bases). Between the trimmed V and J ends, which lost 6 bases and 1 base, there was a span of 12 bases. Germline V gene lookup returns CDR1 SGHTA and CDR2 FQGNSA. The CDR3 spans 14 residues. The CDR3: CASRDSGPQETQYF. The CDR3, as DNA: TGTGCCAGCAGGGACAGCGGACCCCAAGAGACCCAGTACTTC.

With regard to this clone: One end of the junction does not line up with germline, which may come from a read error. The rearrangement joins TRBV29-1 to TRBJ2-5, with D uncertain. The CDR3 is 8 residues long. From germline, CDR1 is SQVTM and CDR2 ANQGSEA. The CDR3 sequence: CSVIDGDF. For the CDR3, the DNA is TGCAGCGTAATAGACGGAGACTTC. Looking up the rest from reference TRBV29-1 and TRBJ2-5 gives the full variable domain: SAVISQKPSRDICQRGTSLTIQCQVDSQVTMMFWYRQQPGQSLTLIATANQGSEATYESGFVIDKFPISRPNLTFSTLTVSNMSPEDSSIYLCSVIDGDFGPGTRLLVL.

The J gene is TRBJ1-5, the V gene TRBV6-1, with D perhaps TRBD1 (5 bases). V lost 0 bases and J 6 bases, leaving 9 bases between the germline ends. The CDR3 runs to 14 residues. The V gene's germline CDR1 is MNHNS and CDR2 SASEGT. This chain's CDR3 is CASSEAPRGQPQHF. The CDR3 DNA sequence: TGTGCCAGCAGTGAAGCGCCTAGGGGTCAGCCCCAGCATTTT.

The chain joins TRBV5-4 to TRBJ2-2; TRBD2 matches at 12 bases. From germline, CDR1 is SGHNT and CDR2 YYREEE (reference sequence). V lost 0 bases to trimming and J lost 7 bases; unmatched junction nucleotides: 4. CDR3 size: 16 residues. Here the CDR3 reads CASSLGLAGVGGELFF. DNA for the CDR3: TGTGCCAGCAGCTTGGGACTAGCGGGGGTCGGCGGGGAGCTGTTTTTT.

This clone turned up a few times. This sequence joins TRBV5-6 and TRBJ2-6, with D possibly TRBD1 on 6 matching bases. Per germline, CDR1 SGHDT and CDR2 YYEEEE. The length of the CDR3 is 15 residues. Trimming cost V 4 bases and J 4 bases, with 12 bases left between them. The CDR3 sequence is CASSPDRSGANVLTF. The CDR3 bases are TGTGCCAGCAGCCCCGACAGGTCCGGGGCCAACGTCCTGACTTTC.

V and J are TRBV7-8 and TRBJ1-2; possibly TRBD1 for D (5 bases). Germline-derived CDR1 and CDR2 are SGHVS and FQNEAQ. This CDR3 contains 14 residues. Trimming stripped 5 bases from V and 4 bases from J, with 14 bases between. The CDR3 coding sequence is TGTGCCAGCAGCCCTCAGACAGACAGCTATGGCTACACCTTC. It codes for CASSPQTDSYGYTF.

The genes are TRBV19 and TRBJ1-1, with D tentatively TRBD1 (5 bases). The CDR3 extends over 13 amino acids. CDR1 and CDR2 from the germline V gene are LNHDA and SQIVND (reference sequence). V was pared by 5 bases and J by 4 bases, with 11 bases between. The CDR3 reads CASSGVGGTEAFF. CDR3 sequence (DNA): TGTGCCAGTAGTGGGGTGGGGGGCACTGAAGCTTTCTTT.

This clone occurred once. The CDR3 DNA reads TGTGCCAGTAACTCACAGGGGATGAACACTGAAGCTTTCTTT. This codes for CASNSQGMNTEAFF. The rearrangement joins TRBV19 to TRBJ1-1; TRBD1 agrees at 7 bases. The V gene end was trimmed by 7 bases and the J gene end by 0 bases; junction bases not matched to a gene: 5. Germline CDR1 reads LNHDA; CDR2 reads SQIVND (reference sequence). The CDR3 is 14 residues long. Full variable domain (rest looked up from reference TRBV19 and TRBJ1-1): DGGITQSPKYLFRKEGQNVTLSCEQNLNHDAMYWYRQDPGQGLRLIYYSQIVNDFQKGDIAEGYSVSREKKESFPLTVTSAQKNPTAFYLCASNSQGMNTEAFFGQGTRLTVV.

The V gene is TRBV2, the J gene TRBJ1-2; unclear D gene. The CDR3 spans 14 residues. Germline assignment: CDR1 SNHLY and CDR2 FYNNEI. The ends were cut back, 4 bases at V and 6 bases at J, with 15 bases in the middle. The CDR3 protein is CASSVGGTAHGYTF. CDR3 nucleotide sequence: TGTGCCAGCAGTGTCGGTGGTACAGCACATGGCTACACCTTC.

The V call is TRBV18, the J call TRBJ1-2, with D possibly TRBD1 on 5 matching bases. V lost 3 bases and J 8 bases, leaving 16 bases between the germline ends. Germline V gives CDR1 KGHSH, CDR2 LQKENI. The CDR3 spans 14 residues. CDR3 protein: CASSPMSRADGYTF. The CDR3 DNA reads TGTGCCAGCTCACCGATGAGCAGGGCTGACGGCTACACCTTC. Full variable domain (remainder filled in from reference TRBV18 and TRBJ1-2): NAGVMQNPRHLVRRRGQEARLRCSPMKGHSHVYWYRQLPEEGLKFMVYLQKENIIDESGMPKERFSAEFPKEGPSILRIQQVVRGDSAAYFCASSPMSRADGYTFGSGTRLTVV.

The gene calls are TRBV7-2 and TRBJ2-7, with TRBD1 matching over 9 bases. Losses at the gene ends were 1 base for V and 1 base for J; bases not matched to a gene: 5. CDR1 is SGHTA and CDR2 is FQGNSA in the germline V gene. This CDR3 region has 16 residues. CDR3 in amino acids: CASSLVGTGPSYEQYF. In DNA, the CDR3 is TGTGCCAGCAGCTTAGTAGGGACAGGGCCGTCCTACGAGCAGTACTTC.

The chain carries TRBV4-2 and TRBJ2-3; TRBD2 matches 14 bases. The V gene end was trimmed by 1 base and the J gene end by 2 bases; junction bases not matched to a gene: 8. The CDR3 has 19 residues. CDR1 is LGHNA and CDR2 is YNFKEQ in the germline V gene. CDR3 amino acids: CASSQGPGTSGGSTDTQYF. The DNA of the CDR3 is TGTGCCAGCAGCCAAGGACCGGGGACTAGCGGGGGATCCACAGATACGCAGTATTTT.

This chain uses TRBV7-9 with TRBJ1-4, with TRBD1 as a possible D gene (6 bases). This CDR3 comprises 13 residues. Trimming took 4 bases from V and 7 from J, leaving 10 bases between them. CDR1 is SEHNR and CDR2 is FQNEAQ in the germline V gene (reference sequence). CDR3 coding DNA: TGTGCCAGCAGCTCACAGGGTAGTGAAAAACTGTTTTTT. Its protein product is CASSSQGSEKLFF.

There are a few counts of this clone. This chain joins TRBV4-2 and TRBJ1-4; D is ambiguous. Germline-derived CDR1 and CDR2 are LGHNA and YNFKEQ. The ends were cut back, 0 bases at V and 4 bases at J, with 9 bases in the middle. The CDR3 runs 15 residues. The CDR3 nucleotides read TGTGCCAGCAGCCAAGATCGTGGAGATAATGAAAAACTGTTTTTT. Translation gives CASSQDRGDNEKLFF.

The rearrangement joins TRBV2 to TRBJ1-2; weak D call: TRBD1 (5 bases). V lost 8 bases, J lost 3 bases, and 13 bases lay in between. Germline V gives CDR1 SNHLY, CDR2 FYNNEI. The length of the CDR3 is 13 residues. The CDR3 nucleotides are TGTGCCAGCGGGGAGGACATGGACTATGGCTACACCTTC. This sequence encodes CASGEDMDYGYTF.

The gene calls are TRBV5-4 and TRBJ1-6; D is unclear. The CDR3 spans 14 residues. The ends were cut back, 4 bases at V and 7 bases at J, with 12 bases in the middle. Germline V gene lookup returns CDR1 SGHNT and CDR2 YYREEE (reference sequence). CDR3 in amino acids: CASSNHEENSPLHF. CDR3 in DNA: TGTGCCAGCAGCAACCACGAGGAAAATTCACCCCTCCACTTT.